A selection of T cell receptor beta chains follows, all from one sample in a study of shared clonotypes between healthy human individuals. TCRdb keeps only in-frame clones here, not all; method: immunoSEQ multiplex PCR. The table shows about 680,000 clones, with about 91% occurring only once. Sequencing was performed on naive CD8+ T cells sorted from blood. All receptors derive from a man between 25 and 39 years old in good health. CDR3s include the opening cysteine and the closing phenylalanine or tryptophan. D genes are given only for firm matches. Clone size is given for some rows only: seen once, a few or many times, or a class if the clone is expanded.

TRBV6-1	TRBJ1-3	-	-	CASSEASGIGNTIYF	TGTGCCAGCAGTGAAGCGTCAGGGATTGGAAACACCATATATTTT
TRBV7-2	TRBJ2-1	TRBD2	-	CASSLALGAGGPWNEQFF	TGTGCCAGCAGCTTAGCGCTGGGGGCGGGAGGGCCTTGGAATGAGCAGTTCTTC
TRBV28	TRBJ2-7	TRBD1	-	CASSFRDRANEQYF	TGTGCCAGCAGTTTTAGGGACAGGGCCAACGAGCAGTACTTC
TRBV4-1	TRBJ2-1	TRBD1	once	CASSQEAGTEAYNEQFF	TGCGCCAGCAGCCAAGAGGCCGGGACAGAAGCCTACAATGAGCAGTTCTTC
TRBV7-9	TRBJ2-7	TRBD1	-	CASSLLGGNLYEQYF	TGTGCCAGCAGCTTATTAGGGGGCAACCTATACGAGCAGTACTTC
TRBV11-2	TRBJ2-3	-	-	CASSLKWGATDTQYF	TGTGCCAGCAGCTTAAAGTGGGGGGCGACAGATACGCAGTATTTT
TRBV2	TRBJ2-1	TRBD2	-	CASSARAGGGDNEQFF	TGTGCCAGCAGTGCCAGAGCGGGAGGTGGGGACAATGAGCAGTTCTTC
TRBV7-9	TRBJ2-3	TRBD2	-	CASSNPSLGKGEGTQYF	TGTGCCAGCAGCAATCCCTCACTGGGAAAAGGGGAGGGTACGCAGTATTTT
TRBV4-2	TRBJ2-7	TRBD1	-	CASSQLPGQGNEQYF	TGTGCCAGCAGCCAATTGCCGGGACAGGGCAACGAGCAGTACTTC
TRBV30	TRBJ2-1	TRBD2	once	CAWRKLAGSNEQFF	TGTGCCTGGAGGAAACTAGCGGGATCCAATGAGCAGTTCTTC
TRBV7-6	TRBJ2-2	TRBD1	-	CASSLPGTGGTGELFF	TGTGCCAGCAGCTTACCAGGGACAGGGGGGACCGGGGAGCTGTTTTTT
TRBV29-1	TRBJ1-1	-	once	CSVRGGTAGTEAFF	TGCAGCGTTCGCGGGGGTACGGCGGGCACTGAAGCTTTCTTT
TRBV7-8	TRBJ2-3	-	-	CASSLGQWTQDRFDTQYF	TGTGCCAGCAGCTTAGGACAATGGACCCAAGATAGGTTTGATACGCAGTATTTT
TRBV7-6	TRBJ1-1	-	-	CASSRRVHTEAFF	TGTGCCAGCAGCCGCCGGGTCCACACTGAAGCTTTCTTT
TRBV7-9	TRBJ2-7	-	-	CASGTGLRGYEQYF	TGTGCCAGCGGCACGGGGTTACGGGGCTACGAGCAGTACTTC
TRBV14	TRBJ1-1	-	-	CASSQEGLGVTEAFF	TGTGCCAGCAGCCAAGAAGGTTTAGGCGTCACTGAAGCTTTCTTT
TRBV14	TRBJ2-7	TRBD2	-	CASSQLSGRAGEQYF	TGTGCCAGCAGCCAATTAAGCGGGAGGGCCGGCGAGCAGTACTTC
TRBV15	TRBJ2-1	TRBD2	-	CATSIRTSGRWGNEQFF	TGTGCCACCAGTATAAGGACTAGCGGTCGATGGGGTAATGAGCAGTTCTTC
TRBV7-9	TRBJ2-1	TRBD2	-	CASSAVTSGSNEQFF	TGTGCCAGCAGTGCCGTGACTAGCGGGAGTAATGAGCAGTTCTTC
TRBV7-8	TRBJ2-7	TRBD1	-	CASSTPPRGQGATYEQYF	TGTGCCAGCAGCACACCCCCCAGAGGGCAGGGGGCGACCTACGAGCAGTACTTC
TRBV1	TRBJ2-1	-	few	CTSSPAGALPHEQFF	TGCACCAGCAGCCCTGCGGGAGCCCTCCCCCATGAGCAGTTCTTC
TRBV4-1	TRBJ2-2	TRBD2	-	CASSQHPGLAGGPTGELFF	TGCGCCAGCAGCCAACACCCGGGACTAGCGGGAGGGCCCACCGGGGAGCTGTTTTTT
TRBV10-3	TRBJ2-1	TRBD2	-	CAISEFVLAGGQYNEQFF	TGTGCCATCAGTGAGTTTGTCTTAGCGGGAGGGCAGTACAATGAGCAGTTCTTC
TRBV5-1	TRBJ2-7	-	-	CASSLDQGYEQYF	TGCGCCAGCAGCTTGGATCAGGGCTACGAGCAGTACTTC
TRBV7-3	TRBJ2-1	-	-	CASSLMGASGSSYNEQFF	TGTGCCAGCAGCTTAATGGGGGCTAGCGGTAGCTCCTACAATGAGCAGTTCTTC
TRBV11-3	TRBJ2-5	-	-	CASSPAPILQETQYF	TGTGCCAGCAGCCCGGCACCCATACTCCAAGAGACCCAGTACTTC